What follows are 6 T cell receptor beta chains derived from one specimen sequenced in a study of pediatric ulcerative colitis (dated by TCRdb to 2018 to 2020). Library prep was done by the immunoSEQ multiplex PCR assay. TCRdb provides this immuneACCESS table in a form limited to in-frame rearrangements. Some clones are lacking; in checked studies, under half of them reflect an unresolved V gene, and why the rest are absent is not known. The sample has more than 50,000 clones on record, over 70% of them singletons. Roughly 5.4% of the sample lies in the top ten. Sequences were obtained from blood. The receptors stem from a boy aged 5-17 years with moderate ulcerative colitis.

The rearrangement joins TRBV11-1 to TRBJ2-3; 8 bases match TRBD2. CDR3 size: 13 residues. V gave up 1 base and J gave up 9 bases; unmatched junction bases: 3. Germline CDR1 reads SGHAT; CDR2 reads FQDESV (reference sequence). CDR3 protein: CASSLGAGGTQYF. The DNA for the CDR3 is TGTGCCAGCAGCTTAGGGGCGGGGGGCACGCAGTATTTT.

V is TRBV27 and J is TRBJ2-1; 8 nucleotides align to TRBD1. V shed 3 bases and J 5 bases; nucleotides not matched to a gene: 6. From germline, CDR1 is MNHEY and CDR2 SMNVEV (reference sequence). This CDR3 is 15 amino acids long. The CDR3: CASSLAQGAHNEQFF. The CDR3 nucleotides read TGTGCCAGCAGTTTGGCTCAGGGGGCGCACAATGAGCAGTTCTTC.

The chain recombines TRBV5-1 with TRBJ2-1, with TRBD1 identical over 10 bases. CDR1 SGHRS and CDR2 YFSETQ come from the germline V gene. With V trimmed by 1 base and J by 3 bases, 10 bases remained unmatched. The CDR3 covers 18 residues. The CDR3 DNA sequence: TGCGCCAGCAGCTTGTTAGGCTGGGGGACAGGGGACTACAATGAGCAGTTCTTC. Encoded protein: CASSLLGWGTGDYNEQFF. Full variable domain (missing parts from reference TRBV5-1 and TRBJ2-1): KAGVTQTPRYLIKTRGQQVTLSCSPISGHRSVSWYQQTPGQGLQFLFEYFSETQRNKGNFPGRFSGRQFSNSRSEMNVSTLELGDSALYLCASSLLGWGTGDYNEQFFGPGTRLTVL.

This chain uses TRBV4-3 with TRBJ2-5, with 7 nucleotides matching TRBD2. V lost 5 bases to trimming and J lost 5 bases; unmatched junction nucleotides: 17. The CDR3 totals 17 residues. Germline assignment: CDR1 LGHNA and CDR2 YSLEER. As DNA, the CDR3 is TGCGCCAGCAGCTGCAAGGCCCAAAGCGGGATAGGGGAGACCCAGTACTTC. Translation: CASSCKAQSGIGETQYF.

V and J are TRBV5-1 and TRBJ2-7, with a possible D match to TRBD1 (5 bases). This CDR3 is 15 amino acids long. Trimming stripped 5 bases from V and 2 bases from J, with 17 bases between. Looked up from germline, CDR1 is SGHRS and CDR2 is YFSETQ. The CDR3 spells CASSHLSGYTYEQYF. The CDR3 DNA reads as TGCGCCAGCAGTCATTTATCAGGGTATACCTACGAGCAGTACTTC.

The chain links TRBV9 to TRBJ1-2, with 12 nucleotides matching TRBD1. The CDR3 spans 15 residues. Germline CDR1 is SGDLS and CDR2 is YYNGEE. Trimming at V came to 4 bases and at J to 2 bases, leaving 3 bases not matched to a gene. The chain's CDR3 is CASSRDRGQNYGYTF. The CDR3 bases are TGTGCCAGCAGCCGGGACAGGGGGCAGAACTATGGCTACACCTTC.